This TCR beta chain was obtained from a study of blood T cell repertoires in COVID-19. Only in-frame clones appear in the TCRdb table, and some are missing; sequencing was by immunoSEQ multiplex PCR. Among 250,000 to 350,000 clones, 85% to 90% were seen once, and the ten largest hold roughly 2.8%. CDR3 length: 17 amino acids. Germline-derived CDR1 and CDR2 are PRHDT and FYEKMQ (reference sequence). Trimming shortened V by 2 bases and J by 0 bases, and 11 bases separated the two germline ends. The sequence was obtained from a woman in her 50s who had been exposed to COVID-19. The sample comprised PBMCs or T cells enriched from blood (not recorded which). The rearrangement joins TRBV13 to TRBJ1-6; a weak D match, TRBD1 (5 bases). This chain's CDR3 is CASSLTGRSSYNSPLHF. CDR3 nucleotide sequence: TGTGCCAGCAGCTTAACAGGACGGAGCTCCTATAATTCACCCCTCCACTTT. Full variable domain (missing parts from reference TRBV13 and TRBJ1-6): AAGVIQSPRHLIKEKRETATLKCYPIPRHDTVYWYQQGPGQDPQFLISFYEKMQSDKGSIPDRFSAQQFSDYHSELNMSSLELGDSALYFCASSLTGRSSYNSPLHFGNGTRLTVT.